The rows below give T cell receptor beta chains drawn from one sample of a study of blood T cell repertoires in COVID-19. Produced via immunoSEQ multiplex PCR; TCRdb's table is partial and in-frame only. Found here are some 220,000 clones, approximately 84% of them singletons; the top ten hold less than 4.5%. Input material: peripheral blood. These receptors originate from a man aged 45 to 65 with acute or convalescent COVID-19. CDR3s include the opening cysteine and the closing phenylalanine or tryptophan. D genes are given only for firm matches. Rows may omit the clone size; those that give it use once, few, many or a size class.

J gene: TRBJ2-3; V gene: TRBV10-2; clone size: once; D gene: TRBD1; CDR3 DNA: TGCGCCAGCAGTGGAGGACAGGGGAATACAGATACGCAGTATTTT; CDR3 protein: CASSGGQGNTDTQYF
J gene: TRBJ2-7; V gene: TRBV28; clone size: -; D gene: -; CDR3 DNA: TGTGCCAGCAGTTTTCGAAGGGGCCCCTACGAGCAGTACTTC; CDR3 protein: CASSFRRGPYEQYF
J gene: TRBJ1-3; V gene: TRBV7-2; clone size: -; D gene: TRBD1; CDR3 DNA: TGTGCCAGCAGGGGGACAGTCTCTGGAAACACCATATATTTT; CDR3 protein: CASRGTVSGNTIYF
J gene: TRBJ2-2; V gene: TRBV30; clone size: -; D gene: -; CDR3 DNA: TGTGCCTGGTGGGGAGGCCAAGGTATCGGGGAGCTGTTTTTT; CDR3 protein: CAWWGGQGIGELFF
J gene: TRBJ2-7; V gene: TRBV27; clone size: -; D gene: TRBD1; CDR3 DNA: TGTGCCAGCAGTTTGAGGGGGCAGGGCGGTTTCTACGAGCAGTACTTC; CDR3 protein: CASSLRGQGGFYEQYF
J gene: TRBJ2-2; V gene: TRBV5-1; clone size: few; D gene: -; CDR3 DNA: TGCGCCAGCAGCCTCGGGGTACACCTTAACACCGGGGAGCTGTTTTTT; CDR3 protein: CASSLGVHLNTGELFF
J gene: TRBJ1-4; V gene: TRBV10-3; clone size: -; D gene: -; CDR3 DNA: TGTGCCATCAGTGAGTCGAACCGGGATGAAAAACTGTTTTTT; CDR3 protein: CAISESNRDEKLFF
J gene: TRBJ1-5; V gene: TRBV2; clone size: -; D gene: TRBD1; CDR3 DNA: TGTGCCAGCAGTGAAATCAGGGGGCGGGAGCCCCAGCATTTT; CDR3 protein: CASSEIRGREPQHF
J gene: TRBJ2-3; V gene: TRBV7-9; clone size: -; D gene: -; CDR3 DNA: TGTGCCAGCAGCTTCATAACTAGCACAGATACGCAGTATTTT; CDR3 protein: CASSFITSTDTQYF
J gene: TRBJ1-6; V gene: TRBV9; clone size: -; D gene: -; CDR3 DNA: TGTGCCAGCAGCCTAGGACGGTCGGGGAATTCACCCCTCCACTTT; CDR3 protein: CASSLGRSGNSPLHF
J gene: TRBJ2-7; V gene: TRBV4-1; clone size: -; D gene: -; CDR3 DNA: TGCGCCAGCAGCCAACCCCCGGGGGACGAGCAGTACTTC; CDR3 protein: CASSQPPGDEQYF
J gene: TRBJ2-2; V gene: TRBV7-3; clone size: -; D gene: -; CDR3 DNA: TGTGCCAGCAGCTTAACAGGGGCCAGCGTGTACGGGGAGCTGTTTTTT; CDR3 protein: CASSLTGASVYGELFF
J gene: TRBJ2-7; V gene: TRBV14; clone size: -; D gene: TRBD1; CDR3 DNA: TGTGCCAGCAGTCCTTCTGACGGGACAGAGATCTACGAGCAGTACTTC; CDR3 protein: CASSPSDGTEIYEQYF
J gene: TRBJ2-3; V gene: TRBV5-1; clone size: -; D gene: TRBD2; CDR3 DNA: TGCGCCAGCAGCCCGGGACTAGCGGGAGGGCCGGGAAATACGCAGTATTTT; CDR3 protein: CASSPGLAGGPGNTQYF
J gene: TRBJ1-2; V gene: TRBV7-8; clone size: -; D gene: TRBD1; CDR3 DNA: TGTGCCAGCAGCGGTGACAGGGGGCTCGGCTATGGCTACACCTTC; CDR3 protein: CASSGDRGLGYGYTF
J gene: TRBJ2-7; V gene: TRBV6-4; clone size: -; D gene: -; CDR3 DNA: TGTGCCAGCAGAGCCTGGTGCGAGCAGTACTTC; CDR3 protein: CASRAWCEQYF
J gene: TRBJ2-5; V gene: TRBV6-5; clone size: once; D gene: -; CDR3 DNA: TGTGCCAGCAGGCTCGGTGAGACCCAGTACTTC; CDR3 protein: CASRLGETQYF
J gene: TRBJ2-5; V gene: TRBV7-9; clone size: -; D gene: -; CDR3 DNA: TGTGCCACGTCGGGACTTGTCGAAGAGACCCAGTACTTC; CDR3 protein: CATSGLVEETQYF
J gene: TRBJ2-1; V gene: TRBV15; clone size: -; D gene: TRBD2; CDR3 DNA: TGTGCCACCAGTAGGCGCCTGACTAGCGGGGGATGGAATGAGCAGTTCTTC; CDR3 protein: CATSRRLTSGGWNEQFF
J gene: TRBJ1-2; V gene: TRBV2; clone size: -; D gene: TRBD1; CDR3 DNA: TGTGCCAGCGGGGACAGGGTTAGTAACTATGGCTACACCTTC; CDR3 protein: CASGDRVSNYGYTF
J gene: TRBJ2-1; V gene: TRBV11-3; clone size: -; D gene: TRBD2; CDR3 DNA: TGTGCCAGCAGCTTGGGCCTAGCGGGGAACAATGAGCAGTTCTTC; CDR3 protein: CASSLGLAGNNEQFF
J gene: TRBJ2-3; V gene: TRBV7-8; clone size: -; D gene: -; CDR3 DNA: TGTGCCAGCAGCTTACGGGAGACAGATACGCAGTATTTT; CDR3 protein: CASSLRETDTQYF
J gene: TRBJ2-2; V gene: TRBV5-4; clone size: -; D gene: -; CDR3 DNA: TGTGCCAGCAAACAAGCGAACACCGGGGAGCTGTTTTTT; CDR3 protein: CASKQANTGELFF
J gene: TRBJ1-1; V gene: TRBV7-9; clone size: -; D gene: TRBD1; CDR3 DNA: TGTGCCAGCAGCGTCGACAGGGGGGGTGAAGCTTTCTTT; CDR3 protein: CASSVDRGGEAFF
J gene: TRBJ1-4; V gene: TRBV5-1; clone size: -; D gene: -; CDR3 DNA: TGCGCCAGCAGCGGTGGCAGGTGGGGAGAGGAAAAACTGTTTTTT; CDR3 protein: CASSGGRWGEEKLFF
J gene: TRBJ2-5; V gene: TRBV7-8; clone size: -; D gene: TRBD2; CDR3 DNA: TGTGCCAGCAGCCTTTTCTCGATTCCGGGACTAGAGGTTTTAGAGACCCAGTACTTC; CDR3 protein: CASSLFSIPGLEVLETQYF
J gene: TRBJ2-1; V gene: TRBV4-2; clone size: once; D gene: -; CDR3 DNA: TGTGCCAGCAGCCAAGGAGTTAGGGGGGTTGCGGGAGCTGAGCAGTTCTTC; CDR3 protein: CASSQGVRGVAGAEQFF
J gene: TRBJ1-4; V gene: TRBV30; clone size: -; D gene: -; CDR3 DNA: TGTGCCTGGAGTCCCACTCGTGAAAAACTGTTTTTT; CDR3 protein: CAWSPTREKLFF
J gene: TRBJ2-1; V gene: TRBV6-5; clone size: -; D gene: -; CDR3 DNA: TGTGCCAGCAGGCTCCATATAAGCGGATACAATGAGCAGTTCTTC; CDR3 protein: CASRLHISGYNEQFF
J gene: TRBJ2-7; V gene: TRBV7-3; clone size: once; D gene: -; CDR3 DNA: TGTGCCAGCAGCTGCCCGAGGAGGATTGAAACGGGGACATCTTCCTACGAGCAGTACTTC; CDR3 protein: CASSCPRRIETGTSSYEQYF
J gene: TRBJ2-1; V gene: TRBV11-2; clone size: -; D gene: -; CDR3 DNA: TGTGCCAGCAGCCAACTCGGGGGTGAGCAGTTCTTC; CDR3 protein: CASSQLGGEQFF
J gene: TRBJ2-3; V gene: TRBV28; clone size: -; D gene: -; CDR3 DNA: TGTGCCAGCAAAAAAACGGGGACAGATACGCAGTATTTT; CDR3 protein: CASKKTGTDTQYF
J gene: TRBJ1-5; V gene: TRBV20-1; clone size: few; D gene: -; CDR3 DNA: TGCAGTGCTAGTGGACACCACAATCAGCCCCAGCATTTT; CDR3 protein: CSASGHHNQPQHF
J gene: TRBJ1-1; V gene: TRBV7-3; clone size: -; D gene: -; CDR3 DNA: TGTGCCAGCAGCTTGTCCCGGAACACTGAAGCTTTCTTT; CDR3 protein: CASSLSRNTEAFF
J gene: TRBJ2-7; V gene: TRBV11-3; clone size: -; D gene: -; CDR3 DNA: TGTGCCAGCAGCTCGGTGGGGCGCTCCGAGCAGTACTTC; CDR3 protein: CASSSVGRSEQYF
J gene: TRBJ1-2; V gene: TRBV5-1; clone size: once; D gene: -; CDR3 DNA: TGCGCCAGCAGCGTGACAACCCGTAACTATGGCTACACCTTC; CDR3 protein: CASSVTTRNYGYTF
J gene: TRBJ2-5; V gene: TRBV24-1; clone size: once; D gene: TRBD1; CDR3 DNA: TGTGCCACCAGTGATTGGGACAGGGAAGACCAAGAGACCCAGTACTTC; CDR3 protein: CATSDWDREDQETQYF
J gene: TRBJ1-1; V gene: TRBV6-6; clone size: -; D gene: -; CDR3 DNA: TGTGCCAGCAGTGGCAGGGGTCTGAACACTGAAGCTTTCTTT; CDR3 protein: CASSGRGLNTEAFF
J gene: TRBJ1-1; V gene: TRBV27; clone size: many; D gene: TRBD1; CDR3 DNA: TGTGCCAGCAGTCAGGGGGGTTTGGTTGAAGCTTTCTTT; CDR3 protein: CASSQGGLVEAFF
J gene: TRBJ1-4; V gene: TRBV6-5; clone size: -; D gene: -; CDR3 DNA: TGTGCCAGCCTGATCGGGGGGTCTAATGAAAAACTGTTTTTT; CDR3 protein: CASLIGGSNEKLFF
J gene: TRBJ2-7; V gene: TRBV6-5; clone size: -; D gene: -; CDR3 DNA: TGTGCCAGCAGCCAGGGGTTAGCCTACGAGCAGTACTTC; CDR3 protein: CASSQGLAYEQYF
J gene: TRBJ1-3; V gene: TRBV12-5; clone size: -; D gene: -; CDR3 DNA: TGTGCTAGTGGTTTGTCCCCGTCTACAGGGTTGGTAAACACCATATATTTT; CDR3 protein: CASGLSPSTGLVNTIYF
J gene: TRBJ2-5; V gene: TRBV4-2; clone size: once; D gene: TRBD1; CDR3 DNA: TGTGCCAGCAGCCAACCTGACAGGGGAGGCGAGACCCAGTACTTC; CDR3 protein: CASSQPDRGGETQYF
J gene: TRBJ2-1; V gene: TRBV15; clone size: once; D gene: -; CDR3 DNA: TGTGCCACCAGCAGAGATCTGGACTCTTCCAATGAGCAGTTCTTC; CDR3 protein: CATSRDLDSSNEQFF
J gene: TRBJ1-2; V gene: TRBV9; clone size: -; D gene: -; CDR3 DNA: TGTGCCAGCACCCCCCCAGGGCCCGGCGGCTACACCTTC; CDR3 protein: CASTPPGPGGYTF
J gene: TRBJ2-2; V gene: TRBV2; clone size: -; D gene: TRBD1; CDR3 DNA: TGTGCCAGCAGTGCCCTGGGACAGACGAACACCGGGGAGCTGTTTTTT; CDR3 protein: CASSALGQTNTGELFF
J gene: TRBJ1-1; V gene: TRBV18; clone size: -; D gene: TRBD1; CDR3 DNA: TGTGCCAGCTCGCGGGACAGGGGCGCCACTGAAGCTTTCTTT; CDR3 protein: CASSRDRGATEAFF
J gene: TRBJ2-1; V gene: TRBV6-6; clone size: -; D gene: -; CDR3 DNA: TGTGCCAGCAGTTACCCGGCTAGCACAAGGAACAATGAGCAGTTCTTC; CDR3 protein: CASSYPASTRNNEQFF
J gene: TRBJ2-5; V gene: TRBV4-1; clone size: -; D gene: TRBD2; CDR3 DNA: TGCGCCAGCAGCCGGGCGGGAGATGAGACCCAGTACTTC; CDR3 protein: CASSRAGDETQYF
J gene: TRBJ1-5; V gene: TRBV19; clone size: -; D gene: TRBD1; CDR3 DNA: TGTGCCAGTAGTAAAGGAAACAGGGGTAGAGGATCAGCCCAGCATTTT; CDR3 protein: CASSKGNRGRGSAQHF
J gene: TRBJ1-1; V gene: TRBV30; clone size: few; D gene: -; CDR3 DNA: TGTGCCTGGAGGAGATTTGGGACATCCAGACCGGTGAGCACTGAAGCTTTCTTT; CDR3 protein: CAWRRFGTSRPVSTEAFF
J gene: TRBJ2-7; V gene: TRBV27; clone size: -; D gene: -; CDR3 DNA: TGTGCCAGCAGTGCCAACGTTCAGGGGTACGAGCAGTACTTC; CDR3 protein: CASSANVQGYEQYF